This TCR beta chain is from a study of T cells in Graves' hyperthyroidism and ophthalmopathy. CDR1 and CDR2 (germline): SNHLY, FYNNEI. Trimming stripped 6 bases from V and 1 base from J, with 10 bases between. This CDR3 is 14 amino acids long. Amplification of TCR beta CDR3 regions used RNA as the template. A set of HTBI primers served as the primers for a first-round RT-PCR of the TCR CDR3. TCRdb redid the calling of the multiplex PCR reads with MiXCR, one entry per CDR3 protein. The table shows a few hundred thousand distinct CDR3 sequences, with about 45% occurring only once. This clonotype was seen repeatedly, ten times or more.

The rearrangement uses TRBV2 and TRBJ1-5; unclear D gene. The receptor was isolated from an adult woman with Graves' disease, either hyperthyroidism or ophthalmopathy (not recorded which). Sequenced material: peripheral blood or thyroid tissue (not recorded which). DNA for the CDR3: TGTGCCAGCAGGGTTTTGGCAAGCAATCAGCCCCAGCATTTT. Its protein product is CASRVLASNQPQHF.